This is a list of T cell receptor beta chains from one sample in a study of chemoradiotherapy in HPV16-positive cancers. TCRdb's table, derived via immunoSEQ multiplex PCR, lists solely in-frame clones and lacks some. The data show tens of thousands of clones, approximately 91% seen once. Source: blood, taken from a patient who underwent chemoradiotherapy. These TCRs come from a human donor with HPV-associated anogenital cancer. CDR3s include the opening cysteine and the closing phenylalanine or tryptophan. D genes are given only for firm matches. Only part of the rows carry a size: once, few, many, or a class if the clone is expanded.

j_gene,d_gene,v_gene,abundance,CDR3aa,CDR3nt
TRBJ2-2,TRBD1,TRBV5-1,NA,CASFQRDSLNTGELFF,TGCGCCAGCTTTCAAAGGGACAGCCTTAACACCGGGGAGCTGTTTTTT
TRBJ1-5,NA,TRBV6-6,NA,CASTVSNQPQHF,TGTGCCAGCACGGTGAGCAATCAGCCCCAGCATTTT
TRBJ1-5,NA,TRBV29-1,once,CSVGLGSHSNQPQHF,TGCAGCGTAGGTCTAGGGTCTCATAGCAATCAGCCCCAGCATTTT
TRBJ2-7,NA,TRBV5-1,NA,CASSLSSGTYEQYF,TGCGCCAGCAGCTTGTCCAGCGGTACCTACGAGCAGTACTTC
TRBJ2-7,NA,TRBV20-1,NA,CSARVSRDLHF,TGCAGTGCTAGAGTGTCGAGGGACCTCCACTTC
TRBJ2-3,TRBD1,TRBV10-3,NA,CAIRDRSSTDTQYF,TGTGCCATCCGGGACAGATCTAGCACAGATACGCAGTATTTT
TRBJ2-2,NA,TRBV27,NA,CASSDYTGELFF,TGTGCCAGCAGTGACTACACCGGGGAGCTGTTTTTT
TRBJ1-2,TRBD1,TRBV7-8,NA,CASSAGTGGPYTF,TGTGCCAGCAGCGCGGGGACAGGGGGGCCCTACACCTTC
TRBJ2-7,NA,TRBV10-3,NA,CAISEGQLAYEQYF,TGTGCCATCAGTGAGGGGCAGCTAGCCTACGAGCAGTACTTC
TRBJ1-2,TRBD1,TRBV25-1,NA,CASSEVGRGQGGSYGYTF,TGTGCCAGCAGTGAAGTGGGAAGGGGACAGGGAGGAAGCTATGGCTACACCTTC
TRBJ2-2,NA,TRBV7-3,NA,CASSFSQTNTGELFF,TGTGCCAGCAGCTTTTCTCAGACGAACACCGGGGAGCTGTTTTTT
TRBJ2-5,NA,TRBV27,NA,CASSTMGETQYF,TGTGCCAGCAGTACTATGGGAGAGACCCAGTACTTC
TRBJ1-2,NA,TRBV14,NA,CASSQLQFNYGYTF,TGTGCCAGCAGCCAATTACAGTTTAACTATGGCTACACCTTC
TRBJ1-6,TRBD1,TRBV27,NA,CASSSGTGYNSPLHF,TGTGCCAGCAGTTCCGGGACAGGGTATAATTCACCCCTCCACTTT
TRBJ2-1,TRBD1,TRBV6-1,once,CASRATGMVNEQFF,TGTGCCAGCAGAGCGACAGGGATGGTCAATGAGCAGTTCTTC
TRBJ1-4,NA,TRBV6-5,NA,CASSYSGGGAHEKLFF,TGTGCCAGCAGTTACTCGGGCGGGGGGGCGCACGAAAAACTGTTTTTT
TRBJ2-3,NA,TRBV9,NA,CASSVVGGLGTQYF,TGTGCCAGCAGCGTAGTTGGCGGGCTGGGTACGCAGTATTTT
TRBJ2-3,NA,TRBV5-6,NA,CASSLGGTDTQYF,TGTGCCAGCAGCTTGGGTGGCACAGATACGCAGTATTTT
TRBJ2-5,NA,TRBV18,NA,CASSRAGEETQYF,TGTGCCAGCTCAAGGGCGGGCGAAGAGACCCAGTACTTC
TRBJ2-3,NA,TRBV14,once,CASSQDTDTQYF,TGTGCCAGCAGCCAAGACACAGATACGCAGTATTTT
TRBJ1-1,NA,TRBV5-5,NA,CASSLAKFGDPNTEAFF,TGTGCCAGCAGCTTGGCCAAATTTGGGGACCCTAACACTGAAGCTTTCTTT
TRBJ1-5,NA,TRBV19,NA,CASSKAGFQPQHF,TGTGCCAGTAGTAAGGCAGGGTTTCAGCCCCAGCATTTT
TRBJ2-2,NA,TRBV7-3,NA,CASSLTLTGELFF,TGTGCCAGCAGCTTAACGCTAACCGGGGAGCTGTTTTTT
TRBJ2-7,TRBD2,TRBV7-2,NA,CASSLAPSGGASSYEQYF,TGTGCCAGCAGCTTAGCCCCTAGCGGGGGGGCCAGCTCCTACGAGCAGTACTTC
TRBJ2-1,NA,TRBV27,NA,CASSLGTLYNEQFF,TGTGCCAGCAGTTTAGGGACACTCTACAATGAGCAGTTCTTC
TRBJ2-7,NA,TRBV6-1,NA,CASSEVGDPRYYEQYF,TGTGCCAGCAGTGAAGTAGGGGACCCCAGGTACTACGAGCAGTACTTC
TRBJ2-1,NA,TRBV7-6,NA,CASSLGSAEGISYNEQFF,TGTGCCAGCAGCTTAGGTTCAGCGGAGGGGATCTCCTACAATGAGCAGTTCTTC
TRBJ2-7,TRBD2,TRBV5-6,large,CASSLDGDREGRYF,TGTGCCAGCAGCTTGGACGGGGACCGGGAGGGCCGATACTTC
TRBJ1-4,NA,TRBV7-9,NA,CASSFSGVGEKLFF,TGTGCCAGCAGCTTCTCGGGGGTAGGCGAAAAACTGTTTTTT
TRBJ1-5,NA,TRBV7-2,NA,CASSLLYEGQPQHF,TGTGCCAGCAGCCTACTTTACGAAGGCCAGCCCCAGCATTTT
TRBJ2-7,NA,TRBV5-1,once,CASSLEDRFAYEQYF,TGCGCCAGCAGCTTGGAGGACCGTTTCGCCTACGAGCAGTACTTC
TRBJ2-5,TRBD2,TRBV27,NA,CASPRLAGLETQYF,TGTGCCAGCCCGAGGCTAGCGGGGTTGGAGACCCAGTACTTC
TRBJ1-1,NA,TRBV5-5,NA,CASSQDSGGYTEAFF,TGCGCCAGCAGCCAAGACTCAGGAGGATACACTGAAGCTTTCTTT
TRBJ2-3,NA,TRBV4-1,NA,CASSGSGGRDTQYF,TGCGCCAGCAGTGGGTCTGGGGGTCGGGATACGCAGTATTTT
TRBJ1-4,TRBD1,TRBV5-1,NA,CASSPGDREDEKLFF,TGCGCCAGCAGCCCCGGGGACAGGGAGGATGAAAAACTGTTTTTT
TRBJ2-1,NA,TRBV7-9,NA,CASSPQGPGSYNEQFF,TGTGCCAGCAGCCCCCAAGGTCCGGGCTCCTACAATGAGCAGTTCTTC
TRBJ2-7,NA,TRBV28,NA,CASSLTGAGYEQYF,TGTGCCAGCAGCTTGACAGGTGCAGGGTACGAGCAGTACTTC
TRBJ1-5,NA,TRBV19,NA,CASSTQTTGANQPQHF,TGTGCCAGTAGTACCCAAACGACAGGAGCCAATCAGCCCCAGCATTTT